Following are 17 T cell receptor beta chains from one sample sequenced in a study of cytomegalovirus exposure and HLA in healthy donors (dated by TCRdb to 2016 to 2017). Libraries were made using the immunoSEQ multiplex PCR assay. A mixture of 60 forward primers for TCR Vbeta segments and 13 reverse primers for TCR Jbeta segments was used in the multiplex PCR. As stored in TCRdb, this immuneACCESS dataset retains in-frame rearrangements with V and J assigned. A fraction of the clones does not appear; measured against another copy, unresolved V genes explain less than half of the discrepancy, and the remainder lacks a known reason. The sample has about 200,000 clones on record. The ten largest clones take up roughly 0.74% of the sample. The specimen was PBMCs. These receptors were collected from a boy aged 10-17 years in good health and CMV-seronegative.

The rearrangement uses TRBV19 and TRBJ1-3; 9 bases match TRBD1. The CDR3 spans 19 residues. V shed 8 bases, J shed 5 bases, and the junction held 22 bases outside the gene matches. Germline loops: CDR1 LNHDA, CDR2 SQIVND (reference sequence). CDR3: CASGQQGAATTDLRNTIYF. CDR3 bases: TGTGCCAGTGGGCAACAGGGGGCTGCCACGACCGACCTTCGAAACACCATATATTTT.

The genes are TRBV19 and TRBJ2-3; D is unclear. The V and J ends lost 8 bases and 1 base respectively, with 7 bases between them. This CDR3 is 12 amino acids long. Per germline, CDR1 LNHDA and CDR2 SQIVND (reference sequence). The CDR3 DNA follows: TGTGCCAGTCGTTTCGGCACAGATACGCAGTATTTT. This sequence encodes CASRFGTDTQYF.

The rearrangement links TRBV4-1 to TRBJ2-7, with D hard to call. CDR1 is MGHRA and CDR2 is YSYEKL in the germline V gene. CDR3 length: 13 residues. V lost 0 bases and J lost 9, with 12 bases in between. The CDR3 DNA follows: TGCGCCAGCAGCCAAGATAGCCCCTATGTGCAGTACTTC. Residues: CASSQDSPYVQYF.

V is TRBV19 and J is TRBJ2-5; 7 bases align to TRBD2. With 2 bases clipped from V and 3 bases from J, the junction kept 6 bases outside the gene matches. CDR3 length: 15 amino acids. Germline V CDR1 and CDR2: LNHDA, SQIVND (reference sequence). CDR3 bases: TGTGCCAGTAGTATATGGGGCGCGGGGGAAGAGACCCAGTACTTC. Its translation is CASSIWGAGEETQYF.

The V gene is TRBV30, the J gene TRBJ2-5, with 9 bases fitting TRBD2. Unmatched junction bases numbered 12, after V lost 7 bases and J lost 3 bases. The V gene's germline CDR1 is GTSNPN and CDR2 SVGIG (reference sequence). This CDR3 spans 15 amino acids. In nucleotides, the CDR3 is TGTGCCTCCACCCGGTGGGTAGCGGGGGAAGAGACCCAGTACTTC. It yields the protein CASTRWVAGEETQYF.

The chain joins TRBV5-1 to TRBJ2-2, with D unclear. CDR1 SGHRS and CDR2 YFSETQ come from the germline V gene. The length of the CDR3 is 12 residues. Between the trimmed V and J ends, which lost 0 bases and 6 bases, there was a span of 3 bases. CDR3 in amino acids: CASSLAPGELFF. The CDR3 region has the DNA TGCGCCAGCAGCTTGGCTCCCGGGGAGCTGTTTTTT.

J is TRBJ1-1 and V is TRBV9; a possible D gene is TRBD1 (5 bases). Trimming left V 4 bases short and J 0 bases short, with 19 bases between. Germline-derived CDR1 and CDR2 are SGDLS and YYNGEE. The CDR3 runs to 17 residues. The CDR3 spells CASSPAYRLTLNTEAFF. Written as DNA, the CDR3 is TGTGCCAGCAGCCCAGCTTACAGGCTTACGCTGAACACTGAAGCTTTCTTT.

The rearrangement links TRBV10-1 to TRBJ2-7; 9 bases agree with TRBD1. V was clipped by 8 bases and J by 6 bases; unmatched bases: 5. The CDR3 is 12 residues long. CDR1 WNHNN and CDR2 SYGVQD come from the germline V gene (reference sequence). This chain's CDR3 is CASGQTGGEQYF. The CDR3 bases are TGCGCCAGCGGCCAGACAGGGGGCGAGCAGTACTTC.

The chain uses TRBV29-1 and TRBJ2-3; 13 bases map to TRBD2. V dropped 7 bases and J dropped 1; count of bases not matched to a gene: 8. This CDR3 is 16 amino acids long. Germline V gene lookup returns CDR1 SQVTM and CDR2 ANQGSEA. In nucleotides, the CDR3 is TGCAGCGGATGTAGACTAGCGGGGGGTCGCACAGATACGCAGTATTTT. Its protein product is CSGCRLAGGRTDTQYF.

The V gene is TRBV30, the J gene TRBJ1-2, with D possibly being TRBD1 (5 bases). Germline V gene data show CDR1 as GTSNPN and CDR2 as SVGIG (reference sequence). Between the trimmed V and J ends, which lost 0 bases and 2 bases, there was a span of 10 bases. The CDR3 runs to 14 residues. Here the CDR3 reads CAWSVEGRNYGYTF. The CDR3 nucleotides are TGTGCCTGGAGTGTGGAGGGACGAAACTATGGCTACACCTTC. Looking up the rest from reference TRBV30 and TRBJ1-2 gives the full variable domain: SQTIHQWPATLVQPVGSPLSLECTVEGTSNPNLYWYRQAAGRGLQLLFYSVGIGQISSEVPQNLSASRPQDRQFILSSKKLLLSDSGFYLCAWSVEGRNYGYTFGSGTRLTVV.

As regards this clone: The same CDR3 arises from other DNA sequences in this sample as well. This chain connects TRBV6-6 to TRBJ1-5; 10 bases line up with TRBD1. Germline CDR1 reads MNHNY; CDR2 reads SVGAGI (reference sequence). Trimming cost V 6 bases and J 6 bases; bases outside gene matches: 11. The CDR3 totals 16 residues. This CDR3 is CASSGFRGQGFQPQHF. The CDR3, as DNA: TGTGCCAGCAGCGGTTTCCGGGGACAGGGGTTTCAGCCCCAGCATTTT.

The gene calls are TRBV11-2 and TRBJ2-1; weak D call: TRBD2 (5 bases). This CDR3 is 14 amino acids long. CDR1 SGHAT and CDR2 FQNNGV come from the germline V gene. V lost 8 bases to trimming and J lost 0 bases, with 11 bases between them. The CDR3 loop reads CASGGLTSYNEQFF. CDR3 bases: TGTGCCAGCGGTGGACTCACCTCCTACAATGAGCAGTTCTTC. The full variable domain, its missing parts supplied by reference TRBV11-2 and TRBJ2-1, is EAGVAQSPRYKIIEKRQSVAFWCNPISGHATLYWYQQILGQGPKLLIQFQNNGVVDDSQLPKDRFSAERLKGVDSTLKIQPAKLEDSAVYLCASGGLTSYNEQFFGPGTRLTVL.

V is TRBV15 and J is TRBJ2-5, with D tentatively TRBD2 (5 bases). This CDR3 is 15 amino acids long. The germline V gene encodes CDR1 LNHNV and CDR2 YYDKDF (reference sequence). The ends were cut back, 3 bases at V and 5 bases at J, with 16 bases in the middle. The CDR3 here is CATSSPPGGPETQYF. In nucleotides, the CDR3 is TGTGCCACCAGCAGCCCCCCCGGAGGCCCCGAGACCCAGTACTTC.

The CDR3 spells CASSPMEGGAEQYF. The CDR3, as DNA: TGTGCCAGCTCACCAATGGAGGGAGGGGCCGAGCAGTACTTC. J is TRBJ2-7 and V is TRBV18; 7 bases are shared with TRBD2. CDR1 and CDR2 from the germline V gene are KGHSH and LQKENI. The CDR3 is 14 amino acids. V lost 2 bases and J lost 6; bases outside the gene matches: 7.

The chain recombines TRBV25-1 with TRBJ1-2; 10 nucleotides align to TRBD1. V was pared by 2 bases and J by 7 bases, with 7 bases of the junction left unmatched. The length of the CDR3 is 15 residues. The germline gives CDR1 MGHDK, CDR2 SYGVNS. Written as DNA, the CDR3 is TGTGCCAGCAGTGAACCCGGGACAGGGGTACGTGGCTACACCTTC. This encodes CASSEPGTGVRGYTF.

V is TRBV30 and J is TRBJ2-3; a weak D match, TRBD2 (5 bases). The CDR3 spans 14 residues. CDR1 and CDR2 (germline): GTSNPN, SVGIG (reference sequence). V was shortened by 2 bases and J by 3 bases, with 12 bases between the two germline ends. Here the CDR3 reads CAWSRGLGTDTQYF. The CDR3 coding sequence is TGTGCCTGGAGTCGGGGATTAGGTACAGATACGCAGTATTTT.

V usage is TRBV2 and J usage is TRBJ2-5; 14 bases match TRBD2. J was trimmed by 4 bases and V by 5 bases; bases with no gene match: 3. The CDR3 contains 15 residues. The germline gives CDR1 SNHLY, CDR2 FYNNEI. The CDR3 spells CASSRLAGGRETQYF. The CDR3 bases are TGTGCCAGCAGTCGACTAGCGGGGGGGCGAGAGACCCAGTACTTC.